These T cell receptor beta chains were read from a single sample in a study of blood T cells in healthy people across ages. From the 5' RACE reads, TCRdb called clonotypes with MiXCR, one entry per CDR3 protein. The sample gives around 870,000 distinct CDR3 sequences, more than 25% of which show up once; around a sixth is in the top ten. The sample was blood. The source is a woman of 80 years or more in good health. Each CDR3 is given with its conserved first and last residue. D genes are given only for firm matches. Clone size is stated in some rows and not others, as once, few, many or a class when expanded.

j_call | d_call | v_call | clone_size | cdr3_nt | cdr3_aa
TRBJ2-7 | . | TRBV11-2 | many | TGTGCCAGCAGCTTAGTTCAGAGCTCCTACGAGCAGTACTTC | CASSLVQSSYEQYF
TRBJ1-6 | . | TRBV12-3/TRBV12-4 | few | TGTGCCAGCAGTTTGTTCGGGGCGGGAAATTCACCCCTCCACTTT | CASSLFGAGNSPLHF
TRBJ2-1 | TRBD2 | TRBV7-9 | many | TGTGCCAGCAGCTCTCTTTCGCGGGGGGTGTACAATGAGCAGTTCTTC | CASSSLSRGVYNEQFF
TRBJ1-2 | . | TRBV6-5 | many | TGTGCCAGCAGTTACTCGATAGGGCGAGGTTTCCACACCTTC | CASSYSIGRGFHTF
TRBJ1-1 | . | TRBV30 | . | TGTGCCTGGAGTGGGGTTGCGGGAAAAGCTTTCTTT | CAWSGVAGKAFF
TRBJ1-1 | . | TRBV12-3/TRBV12-4 | . | TGTGCCAGCAGTTTGTGGGGAAGGGACACTGAAGCTTTCTTT | CASSLWGRDTEAFF
TRBJ1-3 | . | TRBV7-6 | . | TGTGCCCGCAGCTTAGAGGGCTCTGGAAACACCATATATTTT | CARSLEGSGNTIYF
TRBJ2-3 | TRBD1 | TRBV5-1 | . | TGCGCCAGCAGCTGGATCAGGGGGCCGAGGGGGGATACGCAGTATTTT | CASSWIRGPRGDTQYF
TRBJ1-1 | . | TRBV28 | . | TGTGCCAGCAGTTTTTCAGCAAAGACTGAAGCTTTCTTT | CASSFSAKTEAFF
TRBJ2-7 | . | TRBV27 | . | TGTGCCAGCAGCCGCTCCAGCGTTCCCTACGAGCAGTACTTC | CASSRSSVPYEQYF
TRBJ1-4 | . | TRBV12-3/TRBV12-4 | many | TGTGCCAGCAGCGCTACGGGTGTGATGAAACTGTTTTTT | CASSATGVMKLFF
TRBJ2-3 | . | TRBV12-3/TRBV12-4 | many | TGTGCCAGCACCGACGAAGGGCGGATCACAGATACGCAGTATTTT | CASTDEGRITDTQYF
TRBJ1-4 | . | TRBV28 | few | TGTGCCAGCAGTTCGATAGGAGCAACTAATGAAAAACTGTTTTTT | CASSSIGATNEKLFF
TRBJ1-1 | . | TRBV7-9 | once | TGTGCCAGCAGTGGATACAACACTGAAGCTTTCTTT | CASSGYNTEAFF
TRBJ1-1 | . | TRBV7-6 | . | TGTGCCAGCAGCTTAGACGGGCCGAACACTGAAGCTTTCTTT | CASSLDGPNTEAFF
TRBJ2-2 | TRBD1 | TRBV7-2 | . | TGTGCCAGCAGCTTAGAGACAGGGGGCACCGGGGAGCTGTTTTTT | CASSLETGGTGELFF
TRBJ1-4 | . | TRBV15 | many | TGTGCCACCAGCAGAGAGGACAGCACTCCAGTGAAACTGTTTTTT | CATSREDSTPVKLFF
TRBJ1-1 | TRBD1 | TRBV11-2 | . | TGTGCCAGCCGCCGGCCCGGGACAGGGGGTAGAACTGAAGCTTTCTTT | CASRRPGTGGRTEAFF
TRBJ2-1 | TRBD2 | TRBV9 | few | TGTGCCAGCAGCGTAGAGGCTAGCGGGGGGGCCTACAATGAGCAGTTCTTC | CASSVEASGGAYNEQFF
TRBJ2-1 | . | TRBV29-1 | many | TGCAGCGTAGCCTCGGGAAACGAAGGGAATGAGCAGTTCTTC | CSVASGNEGNEQFF
TRBJ1-6 | . | TRBV12-3/TRBV12-4 | . | TGTGCCAGCAGCAGAACAGAGTCTTATTCACCCCCCCACTTT | CASSRTESYSPPHF
TRBJ1-3 | . | TRBV5-1 | once | TGCGCCAGCAGCTGGAGTTCGGCTGGAAACACCATATATTTT | CASSWSSAGNTIYF